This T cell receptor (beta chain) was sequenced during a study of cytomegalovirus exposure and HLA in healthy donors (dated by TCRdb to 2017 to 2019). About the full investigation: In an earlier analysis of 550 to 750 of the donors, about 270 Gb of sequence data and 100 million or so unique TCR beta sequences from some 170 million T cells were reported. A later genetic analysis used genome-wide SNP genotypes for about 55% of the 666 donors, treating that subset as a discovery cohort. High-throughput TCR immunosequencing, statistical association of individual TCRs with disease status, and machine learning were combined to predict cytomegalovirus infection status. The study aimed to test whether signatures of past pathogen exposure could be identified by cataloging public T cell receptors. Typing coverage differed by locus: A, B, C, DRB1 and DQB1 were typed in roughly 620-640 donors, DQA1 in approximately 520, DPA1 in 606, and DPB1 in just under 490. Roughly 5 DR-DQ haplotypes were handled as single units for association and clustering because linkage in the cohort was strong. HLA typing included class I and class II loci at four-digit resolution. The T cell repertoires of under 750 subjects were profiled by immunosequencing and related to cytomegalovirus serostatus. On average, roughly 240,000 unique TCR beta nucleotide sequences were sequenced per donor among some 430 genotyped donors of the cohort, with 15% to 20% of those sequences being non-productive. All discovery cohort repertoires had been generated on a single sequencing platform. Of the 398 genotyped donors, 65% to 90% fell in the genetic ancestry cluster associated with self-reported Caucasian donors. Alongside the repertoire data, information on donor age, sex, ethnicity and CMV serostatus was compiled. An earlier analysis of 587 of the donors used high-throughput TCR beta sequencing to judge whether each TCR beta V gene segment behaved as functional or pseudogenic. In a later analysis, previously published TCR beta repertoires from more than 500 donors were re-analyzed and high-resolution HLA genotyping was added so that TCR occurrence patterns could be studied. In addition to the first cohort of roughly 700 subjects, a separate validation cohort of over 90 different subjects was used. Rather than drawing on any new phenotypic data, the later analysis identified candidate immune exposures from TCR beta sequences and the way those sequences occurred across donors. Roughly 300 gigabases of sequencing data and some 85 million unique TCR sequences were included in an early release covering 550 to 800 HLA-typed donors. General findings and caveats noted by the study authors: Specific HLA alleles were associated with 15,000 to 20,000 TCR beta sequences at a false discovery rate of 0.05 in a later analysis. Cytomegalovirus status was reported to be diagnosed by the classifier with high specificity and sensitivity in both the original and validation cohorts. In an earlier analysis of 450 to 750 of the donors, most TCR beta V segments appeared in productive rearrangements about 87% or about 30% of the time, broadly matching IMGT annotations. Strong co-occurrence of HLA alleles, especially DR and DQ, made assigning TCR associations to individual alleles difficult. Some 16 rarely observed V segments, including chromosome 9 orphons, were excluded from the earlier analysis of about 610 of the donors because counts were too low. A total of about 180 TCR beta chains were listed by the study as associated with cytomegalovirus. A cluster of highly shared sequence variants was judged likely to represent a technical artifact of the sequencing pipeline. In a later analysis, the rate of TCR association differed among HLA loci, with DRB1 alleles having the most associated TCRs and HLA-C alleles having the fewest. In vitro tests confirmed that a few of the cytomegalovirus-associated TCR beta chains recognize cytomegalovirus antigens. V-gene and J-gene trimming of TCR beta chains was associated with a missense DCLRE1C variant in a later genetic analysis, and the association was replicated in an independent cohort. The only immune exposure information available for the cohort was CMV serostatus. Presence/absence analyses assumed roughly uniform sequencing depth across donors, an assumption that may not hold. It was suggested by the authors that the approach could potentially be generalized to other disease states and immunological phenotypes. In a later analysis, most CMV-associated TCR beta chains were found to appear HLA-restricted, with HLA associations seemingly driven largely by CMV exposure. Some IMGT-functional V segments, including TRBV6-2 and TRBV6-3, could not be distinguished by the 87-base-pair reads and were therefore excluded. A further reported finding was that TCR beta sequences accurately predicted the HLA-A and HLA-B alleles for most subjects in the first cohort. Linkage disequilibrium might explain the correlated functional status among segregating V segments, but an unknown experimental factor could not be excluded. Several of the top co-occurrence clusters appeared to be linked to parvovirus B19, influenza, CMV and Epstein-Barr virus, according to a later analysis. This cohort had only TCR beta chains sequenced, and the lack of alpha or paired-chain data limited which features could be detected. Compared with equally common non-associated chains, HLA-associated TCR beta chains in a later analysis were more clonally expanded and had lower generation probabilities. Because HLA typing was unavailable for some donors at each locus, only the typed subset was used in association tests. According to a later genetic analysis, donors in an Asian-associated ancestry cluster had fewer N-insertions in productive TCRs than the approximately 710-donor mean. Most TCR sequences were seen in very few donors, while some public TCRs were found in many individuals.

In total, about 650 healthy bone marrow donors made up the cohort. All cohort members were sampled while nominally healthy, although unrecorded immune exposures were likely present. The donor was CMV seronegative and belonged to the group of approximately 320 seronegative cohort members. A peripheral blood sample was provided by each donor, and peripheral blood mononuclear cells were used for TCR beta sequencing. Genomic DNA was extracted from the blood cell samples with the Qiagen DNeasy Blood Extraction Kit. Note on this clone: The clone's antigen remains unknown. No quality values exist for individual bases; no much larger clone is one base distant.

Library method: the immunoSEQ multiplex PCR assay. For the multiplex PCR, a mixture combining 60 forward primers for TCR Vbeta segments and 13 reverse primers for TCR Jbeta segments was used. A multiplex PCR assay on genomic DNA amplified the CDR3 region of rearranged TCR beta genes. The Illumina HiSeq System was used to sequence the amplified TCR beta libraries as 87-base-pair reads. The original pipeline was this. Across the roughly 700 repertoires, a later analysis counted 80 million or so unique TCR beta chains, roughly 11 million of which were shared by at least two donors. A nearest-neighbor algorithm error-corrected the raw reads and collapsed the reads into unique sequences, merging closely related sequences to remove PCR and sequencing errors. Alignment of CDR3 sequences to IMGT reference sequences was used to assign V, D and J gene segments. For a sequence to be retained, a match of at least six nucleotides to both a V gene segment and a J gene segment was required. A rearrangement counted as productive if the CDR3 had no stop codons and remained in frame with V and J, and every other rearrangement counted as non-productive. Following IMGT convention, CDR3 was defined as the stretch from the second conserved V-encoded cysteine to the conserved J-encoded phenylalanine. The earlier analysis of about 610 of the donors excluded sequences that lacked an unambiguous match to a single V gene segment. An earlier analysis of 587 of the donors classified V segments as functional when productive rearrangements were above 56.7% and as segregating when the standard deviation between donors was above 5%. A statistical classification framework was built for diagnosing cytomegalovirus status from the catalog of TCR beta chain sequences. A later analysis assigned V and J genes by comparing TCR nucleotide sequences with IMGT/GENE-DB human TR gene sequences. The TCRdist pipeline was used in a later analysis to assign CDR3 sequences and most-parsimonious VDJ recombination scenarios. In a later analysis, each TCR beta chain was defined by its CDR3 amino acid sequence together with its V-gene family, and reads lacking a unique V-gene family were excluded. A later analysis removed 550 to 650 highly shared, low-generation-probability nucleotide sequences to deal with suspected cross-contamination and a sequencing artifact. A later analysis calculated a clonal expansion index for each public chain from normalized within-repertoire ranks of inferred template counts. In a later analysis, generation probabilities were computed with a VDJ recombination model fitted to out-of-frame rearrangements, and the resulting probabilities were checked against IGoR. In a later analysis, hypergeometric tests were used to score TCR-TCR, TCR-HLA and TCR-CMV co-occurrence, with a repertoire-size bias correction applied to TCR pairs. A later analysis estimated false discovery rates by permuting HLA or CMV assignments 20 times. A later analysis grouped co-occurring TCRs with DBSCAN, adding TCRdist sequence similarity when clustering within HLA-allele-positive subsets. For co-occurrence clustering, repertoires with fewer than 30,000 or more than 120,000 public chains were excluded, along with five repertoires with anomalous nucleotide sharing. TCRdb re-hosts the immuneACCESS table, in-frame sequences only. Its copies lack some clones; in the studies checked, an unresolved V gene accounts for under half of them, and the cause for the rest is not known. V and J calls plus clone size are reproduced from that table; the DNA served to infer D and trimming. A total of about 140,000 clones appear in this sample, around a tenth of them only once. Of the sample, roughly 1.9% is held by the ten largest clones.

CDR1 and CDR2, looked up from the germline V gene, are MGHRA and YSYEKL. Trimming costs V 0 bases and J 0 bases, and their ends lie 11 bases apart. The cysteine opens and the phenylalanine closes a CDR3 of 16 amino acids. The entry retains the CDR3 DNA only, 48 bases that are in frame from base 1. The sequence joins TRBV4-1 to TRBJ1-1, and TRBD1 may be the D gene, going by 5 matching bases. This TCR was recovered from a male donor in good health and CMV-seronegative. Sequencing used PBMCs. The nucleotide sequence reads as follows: TGCGCCAGCAGCCAAGAGGTCGGGGGAGTGAACACTGAAGCTTTCTTT. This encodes CASSQEVGGVNTEAFF.